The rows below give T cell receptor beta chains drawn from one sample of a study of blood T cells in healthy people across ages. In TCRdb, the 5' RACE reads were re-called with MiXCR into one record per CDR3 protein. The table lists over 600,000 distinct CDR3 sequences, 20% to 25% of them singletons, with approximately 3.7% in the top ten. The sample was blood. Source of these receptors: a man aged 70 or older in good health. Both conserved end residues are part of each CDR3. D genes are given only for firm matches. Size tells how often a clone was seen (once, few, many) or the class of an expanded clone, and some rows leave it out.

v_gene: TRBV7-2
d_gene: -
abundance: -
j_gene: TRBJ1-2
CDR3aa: CASSLVYRRSGYTF
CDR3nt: TGTGCCAGCAGCTTAGTATACAGGCGGAGTGGCTACACCTTC

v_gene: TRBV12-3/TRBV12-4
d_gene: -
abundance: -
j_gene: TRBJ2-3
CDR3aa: CASSFLVGVKTDAQYF
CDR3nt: TGTGCCAGCAGTTTTCTAGTGGGAGTAAAAACAGATGCGCAGTATTTT

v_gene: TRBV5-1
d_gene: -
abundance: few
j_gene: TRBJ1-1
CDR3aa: CASSLYGRFTPIMNTEAFF
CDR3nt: TGCGCCAGCAGCCTATACGGGAGGTTCACACCCATTATGAACACTGAAGCTTTCTTT

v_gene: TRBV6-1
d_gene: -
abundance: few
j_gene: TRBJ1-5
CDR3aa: CASTGWYQPQHF
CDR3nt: TGTGCCAGCACGGGGTGGTATCAGCCCCAGCATTTT

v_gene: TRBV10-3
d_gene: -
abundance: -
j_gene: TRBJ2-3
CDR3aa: CAIRGTTSTDTQYF
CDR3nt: TGTGCCATCAGGGGGACGACTAGCACAGATACGCAGTATTTT

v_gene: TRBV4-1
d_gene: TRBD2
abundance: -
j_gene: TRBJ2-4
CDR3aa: CASSQEGTSGSTNIQYF
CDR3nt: TGCGCCAGCAGCCAAGAAGGGACTAGCGGGAGTACAAACATTCAGTACTTC

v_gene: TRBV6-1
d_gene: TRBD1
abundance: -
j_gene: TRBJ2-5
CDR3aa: CASSEGDRGHQETQYF
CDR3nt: TGTGCCAGCAGTGAAGGGGACAGGGGGCACCAAGAGACCCAGTACTTC

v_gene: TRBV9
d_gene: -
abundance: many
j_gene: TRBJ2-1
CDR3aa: CASSGVRGDEQFF
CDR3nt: TGTGCCAGCAGCGGGGTTCGAGGTGATGAGCAGTTCTTC

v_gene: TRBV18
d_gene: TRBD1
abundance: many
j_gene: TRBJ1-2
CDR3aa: CASSPGQNYGYTF
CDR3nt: TGTGCCAGCAGCCCGGGACAGAACTATGGCTACACCTTC

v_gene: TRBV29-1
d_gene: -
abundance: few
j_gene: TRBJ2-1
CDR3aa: CSVGTLYNVQFF
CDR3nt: TGCAGCGTTGGGACTCTCTACAATGTGCAGTTCTTC

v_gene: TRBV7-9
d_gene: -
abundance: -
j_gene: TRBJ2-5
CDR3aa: CASSPYFQSQETQYF
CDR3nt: TGTGCCAGCAGCCCTTACTTCCAGTCACAAGAGACCCAGTACTTC

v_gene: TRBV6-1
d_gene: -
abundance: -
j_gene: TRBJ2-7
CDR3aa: CASSESRVREQYF
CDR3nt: TGTGCCAGCAGTGAGAGCAGGGTCCGCGAGCAGTACTTC

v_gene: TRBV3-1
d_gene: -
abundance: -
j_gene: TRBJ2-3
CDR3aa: CASSQVQGADTQYF
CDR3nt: TGTGCCAGCAGCCAAGTTCAGGGTGCAGATACGCAGTATTTT

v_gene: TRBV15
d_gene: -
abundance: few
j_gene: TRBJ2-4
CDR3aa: CATSRDVGGAKNIQYF
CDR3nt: TGTGCCACCAGCAGAGATGTAGGGGGGGCCAAAAACATTCAGTACTTC

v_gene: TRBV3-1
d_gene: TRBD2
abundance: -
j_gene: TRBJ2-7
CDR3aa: CASSQRLASSYEQYF
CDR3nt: TGTGCCAGCAGCCAACGACTAGCGAGCTCCTACGAGCAGTACTTC

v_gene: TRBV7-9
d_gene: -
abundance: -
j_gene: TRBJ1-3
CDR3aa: CASRAAGSSGNTIYF
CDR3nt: TGTGCCAGCAGGGCCGCGGGGAGCTCTGGAAACACCATATATTTT

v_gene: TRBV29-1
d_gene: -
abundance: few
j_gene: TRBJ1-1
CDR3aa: CSIVDAMNTEAFF
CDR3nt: TGCAGCATTGTGGACGCTATGAACACTGAAGCTTTCTTT

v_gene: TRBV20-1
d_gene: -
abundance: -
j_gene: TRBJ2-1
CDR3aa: CSATPPLGDNEQFF
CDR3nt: TGCAGTGCTACCCCCCCATTAGGGGACAATGAGCAGTTCTTC

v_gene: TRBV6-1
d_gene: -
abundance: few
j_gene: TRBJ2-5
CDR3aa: CASSEAGRQSRETQYF
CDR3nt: TGTGCCAGCAGTGAAGCGGGGAGGCAATCTCGAGAGACCCAGTACTTC

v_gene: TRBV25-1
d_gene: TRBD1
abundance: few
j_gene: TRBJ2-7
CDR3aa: CASSGPGQGHEQYF
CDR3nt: TGTGCCAGCAGTGGACCGGGACAGGGCCACGAGCAGTACTTC

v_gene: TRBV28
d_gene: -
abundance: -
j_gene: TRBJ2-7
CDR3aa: CASGAPLLCVRYEQYF
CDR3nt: TGTGCCAGCGGCGCCCCCCTTCTTTGTGTGAGGTACGAGCAGTACTTC

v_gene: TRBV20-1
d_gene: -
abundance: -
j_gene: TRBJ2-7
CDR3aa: CSAGQIYEQYF
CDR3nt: TGCAGCGCGGGACAGATCTACGAGCAGTACTTC

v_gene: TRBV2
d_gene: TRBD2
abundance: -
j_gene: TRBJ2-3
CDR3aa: CASRPTSGSADTQYF
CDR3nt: TGTGCCAGCAGGCCAACTAGCGGGAGTGCAGATACGCAGTATTTT

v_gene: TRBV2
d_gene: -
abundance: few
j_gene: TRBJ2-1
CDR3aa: CASGKRGSMAAQFF
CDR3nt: TGTGCCAGCGGTAAGAGGGGCTCTATGGCTGCGCAGTTCTTC

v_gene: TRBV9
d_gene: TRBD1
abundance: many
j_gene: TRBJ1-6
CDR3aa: CASSGTGDSPLHF
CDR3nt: TGTGCCAGCAGCGGCACAGGGGATTCACCCCTCCACTTT

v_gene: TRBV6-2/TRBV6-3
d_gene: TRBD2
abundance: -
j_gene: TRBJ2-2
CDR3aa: CASSYSYAGAGTGELFF
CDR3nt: TGTGCCAGCAGTTACTCGTACGCGGGAGCGGGTACCGGGGAGCTGTTTTTT

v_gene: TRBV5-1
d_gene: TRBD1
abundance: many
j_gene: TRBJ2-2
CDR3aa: CASAPTGGQVGELFF
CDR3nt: TGCGCCAGCGCCCCGACAGGGGGCCAAGTCGGGGAGCTGTTTTTT

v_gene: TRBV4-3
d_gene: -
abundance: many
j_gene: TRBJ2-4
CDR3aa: CASSQEVGLISRNIQYF
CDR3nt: TGCGCCAGCAGCCAGGAGGTTGGTCTCATCAGCAGAAACATTCAGTACTTC

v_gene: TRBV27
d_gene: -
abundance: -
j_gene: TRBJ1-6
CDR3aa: CASSGQGRVNSPLHF
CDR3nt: TGTGCCAGCAGTGGCCAGGGACGAGTTAATTCACCCCTCCACTTT

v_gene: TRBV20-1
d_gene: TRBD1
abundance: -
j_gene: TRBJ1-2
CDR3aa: CSAPQGDYGYTF
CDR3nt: TGCAGTGCTCCGCAGGGGGACTATGGCTACACCTTC

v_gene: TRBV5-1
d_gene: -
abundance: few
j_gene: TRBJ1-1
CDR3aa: CASSQVNTEALF
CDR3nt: TGCGCCAGCAGCCAAGTGAACACTGAAGCTCTCTTT

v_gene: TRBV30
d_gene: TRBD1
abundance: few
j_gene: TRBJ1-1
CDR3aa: CAWDAPGTANTEAFF
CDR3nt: TGTGCCTGGGATGCCCCCGGGACAGCTAACACTGAAGCTTTCTTT

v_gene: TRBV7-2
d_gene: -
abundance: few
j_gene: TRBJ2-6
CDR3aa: CASSIGPSPGANVLTF
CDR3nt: TGTGCCAGCAGCATTGGGCCTTCGCCTGGGGCCAACGTCCTGACTTTC

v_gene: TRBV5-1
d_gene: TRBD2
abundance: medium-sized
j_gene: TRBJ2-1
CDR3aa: CASSVRTSGVTYNEQFF
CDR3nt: TGCGCCAGCAGCGTCCGGACTAGCGGGGTTACCTACAATGAGCAGTTCTTC

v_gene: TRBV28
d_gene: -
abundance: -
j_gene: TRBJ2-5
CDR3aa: CASSPQSTSQYF
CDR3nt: TGTGCCAGCAGTCCCCAGTCTACTTCCCAGTACTTC

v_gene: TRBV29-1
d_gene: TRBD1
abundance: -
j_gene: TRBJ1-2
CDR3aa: CSVLTGTYGYTF
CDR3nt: TGCAGCGTTCTGACAGGGACCTATGGCTACACCTTC

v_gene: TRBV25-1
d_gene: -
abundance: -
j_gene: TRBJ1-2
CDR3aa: CASSEKGHANGYTF
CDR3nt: TGTGCCAGCAGTGAGAAAGGACACGCAAATGGCTACACCTTC

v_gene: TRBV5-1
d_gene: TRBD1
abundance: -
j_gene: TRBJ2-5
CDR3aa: CASSPGQGRRQETQYF
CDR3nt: TGCGCCAGCAGCCCTGGACAGGGGAGACGGCAAGAGACCCAGTACTTC

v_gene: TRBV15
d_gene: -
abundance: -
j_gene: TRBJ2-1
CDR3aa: CATSRGVVSSYNEQFF
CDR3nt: TGTGCCACCAGCAGAGGGGTGGTTAGCTCCTACAATGAGCAGTTCTTC

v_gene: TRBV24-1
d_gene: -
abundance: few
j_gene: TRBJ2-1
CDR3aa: CATSDSRPISYNEQFF
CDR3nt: TGTGCCACCAGTGATTCTCGGCCCATCTCCTACAATGAGCAGTTCTTC

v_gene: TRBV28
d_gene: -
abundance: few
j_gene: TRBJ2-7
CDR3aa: CASSFSGSVAYEQYF
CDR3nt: TGTGCCAGCAGTTTCAGCGGTAGCGTTGCCTACGAGCAGTACTTC

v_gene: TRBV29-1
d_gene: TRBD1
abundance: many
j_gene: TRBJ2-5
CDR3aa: CSGRTGGETQYF
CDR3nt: TGCAGCGGCCGGACAGGGGGAGAGACCCAGTACTTC

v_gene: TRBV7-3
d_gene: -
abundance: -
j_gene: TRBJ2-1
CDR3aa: CASIPTTDPVFHNEQFF
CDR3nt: TGTGCCAGCATTCCTACCACGGACCCGGTATTCCACAATGAGCAGTTCTTC

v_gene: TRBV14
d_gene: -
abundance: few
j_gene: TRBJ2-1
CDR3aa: CASSTLGQQFF
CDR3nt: TGTGCCAGCAGCACACTCGGTCAGCAGTTCTTC

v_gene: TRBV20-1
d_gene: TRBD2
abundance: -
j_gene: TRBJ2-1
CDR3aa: CSARGSAGRDNEQFF
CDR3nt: TGCAGTGCTAGAGGGTCAGCGGGACGGGACAATGAGCAGTTCTTC